The clone carrying this T cell receptor (beta chain) was observed at least ten times. The antigen is not known. These data are taken from a study of T cells in Graves' hyperthyroidism and ophthalmopathy. Points from the study as a whole: Expanded thyroid clonotypes (above 0.001) were mostly also found in blood. Patients with ophthalmopathy were separated from those with stable hyperthyroidism by a 13 V-J model.

The source material, RNA transcripts, was used to amplify TCR beta CDR3 regions. First-round RT-PCR with HTBI primers amplified the TCR CDR3 region. TCRdb analysed the multiplex PCR reads with MiXCR anew, one entry per CDR3 protein. The sample records 360,000 or so distinct CDR3 sequences, around 18% being singletons. This CDR3 contains 12 residues. Germline V gives CDR1 MNHNS, CDR2 SASEGT. The V and J ends lost 7 bases and 8 bases respectively, with 14 bases between them. The V call is TRBV6-1, the J call TRBJ1-2; D remains ambiguous. The TCR originated in a woman in her thirties or forties with Graves' ophthalmopathy. Sequenced material: blood. The CDR3 spells CASTRAAGGYTF. CDR3 nucleotides: TGTGCCAGCACCCGGGCTGCGGGAGGCTACACCTTC.